This paragraph reports one T cell receptor beta chain. The data were obtained in a study of blood T cell repertoires in COVID-19. About the research overall: Material from acute and convalescent COVID-19 was sourced from the United States, Italy and Spain.

This table comes from immunoSEQ multiplex PCR, and its TCRdb copy is limited to in-frame clones, with some not included. The sample consists of under 95,000 clones, around nine tenths of them appearing once. The germline V gene encodes CDR1 LNHDA and CDR2 SQIVND (reference sequence). This CDR3 is built from 14 residues. Trimming removed 8 bases at V and 5 bases at J, with 18 bases between. The sample comprised peripheral blood. The V and J genes are TRBV19 and TRBJ1-1, with D perhaps TRBD1 (6 bases). The clonotype comes from a woman at least 80 years old with acute or convalescent COVID-19. The CDR3 nucleotides read TGTGCCAGTCAAGATTACACAGGGCGAACTGAAGCTTTCTTT. Protein product: CASQDYTGRTEAFF.